These 6 T cell receptor beta chains were all obtained from the same sample, sequenced in a study of identical twins. TCRdb independently ran MiXCR on the 5' RACE reads; one entry per CDR3 protein. Of 700,000 or so distinct CDR3 sequences listed, around 20% were seen once; the top ten hold 4.3%. These data also formed part of another study, on T cells expressing NK-cell markers.

Material: PBMCs. These TCRs come from a woman aged 18 to 35 in good health.

This clonotype was seen more than once but under ten times. This chain uses TRBV18 with TRBJ2-2, with 7 positions matching TRBD1. The trim removed 8 bases at V and 2 bases at J, leaving 5 bases unmatched. The CDR3 runs to 14 residues. Germline CDR1 and CDR2: KGHSH and LQKENI. CDR3 residues: CASHRDRNTGELFF. Here the CDR3 DNA reads TGTGCCAGCCACCGGGACAGAAACACCGGGGAGCTGTTTTTT. Using reference TRBV18 and TRBJ2-2 for the parts outside the CDR3, the full variable domain is NAGVMQNPRHLVRRRGQEARLRCSPMKGHSHVYWYRQLPEEGLKFMVYLQKENIIDESGMPKERFSAEFPKEGPSILRIQQVVRGDSAAYFCASHRDRNTGELFFGEGSRLTVL.

This chain uses TRBV10-3 with TRBJ2-6; D not certain. The CDR3 contains 16 residues. The V end was cut by 5 bases, the J end by 4 bases, with 15 bases between. The germline gives CDR1 ENHRY, CDR2 SYGVKD. CDR3 region: CAISSGGGSGANVLTF. CDR3 nucleotides: TGTGCCATCAGTTCGGGCGGTGGCTCGGGGGCCAACGTCCTGACTTTC.

This clonotype was seen a few times. V and J are TRBV20-1 and TRBJ2-1; 13 positions agree with TRBD2. V was clipped by 7 bases and J by 7 bases; unmatched bases: 7. CDR1 is DFQATT and CDR2 is SNEGSKA in the germline V gene (reference sequence). The CDR3 has 14 amino acids. The CDR3 here is CSGTSGSNGNEQFF. The CDR3 bases are TGCAGTGGGACTAGCGGGAGCAATGGGAATGAGCAGTTCTTC.

This clonotype turned up a few times. The gene calls are TRBV2 and TRBJ2-1, with D uncertain. The CDR3 is made up of 13 amino acids. Per germline, CDR1 SNHLY and CDR2 FYNNEI. V was shortened by 9 bases and J by 5 bases, with 14 bases between the two germline ends. CDR3 coding DNA: TGTGCCAGACTATCTAGGGAAGACAATGAGCAGTTCTTC. Translated, it gives CARLSREDNEQFF.

This clonotype has a count of ten or more. The rearrangement joins TRBV6-5 to TRBJ2-3; a weak D match, TRBD2 (6 bases). Germline V lookup: CDR1 MNHEY, CDR2 SVGAGI. The CDR3 extends over 17 amino acids. V lost 0 bases and J 5 bases, leaving 18 bases between the germline ends. As DNA, the CDR3 is TGTGCCAGCAGTTACTCGATGAGGGCGGGGCAGGAAGATACGCAGTATTTT. Residues: CASSYSMRAGQEDTQYF.

This rearrangement joins TRBV30 to TRBJ2-1, with 8 bases lining up with TRBD2. V shed 8 bases and J 8 bases; nucleotides not matched to a gene: 11. Germline V gene sequence: CDR1 GTSNPN, CDR2 SVGIG (reference sequence). The CDR3 is made up of 13 amino acids. The CDR3 sequence: CAREREQGDEQFF. The CDR3 DNA follows: TGTGCCCGAGAGCGGGAGCAGGGCGATGAGCAGTTCTTC.